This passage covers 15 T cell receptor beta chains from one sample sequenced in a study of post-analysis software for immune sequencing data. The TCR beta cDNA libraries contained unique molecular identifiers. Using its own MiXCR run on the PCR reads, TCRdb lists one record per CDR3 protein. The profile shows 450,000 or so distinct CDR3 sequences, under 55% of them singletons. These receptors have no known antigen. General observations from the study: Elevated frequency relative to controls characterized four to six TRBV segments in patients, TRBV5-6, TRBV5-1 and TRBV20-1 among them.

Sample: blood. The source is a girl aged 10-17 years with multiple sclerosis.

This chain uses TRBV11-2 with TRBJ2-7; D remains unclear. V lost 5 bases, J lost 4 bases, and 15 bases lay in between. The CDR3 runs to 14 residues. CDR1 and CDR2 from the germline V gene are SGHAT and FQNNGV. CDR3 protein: CASSPPKDGYEQYF. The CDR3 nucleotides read TGTGCCAGCAGCCCACCGAAGGACGGTTACGAGCAGTACTTC.

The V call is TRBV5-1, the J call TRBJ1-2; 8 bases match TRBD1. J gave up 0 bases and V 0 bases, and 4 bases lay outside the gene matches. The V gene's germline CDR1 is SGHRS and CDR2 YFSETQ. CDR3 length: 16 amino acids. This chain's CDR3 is CASSLGQGKANYGYTF. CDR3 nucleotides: TGCGCCAGCAGCTTGGGACAGGGGAAGGCTAACTATGGCTACACCTTC.

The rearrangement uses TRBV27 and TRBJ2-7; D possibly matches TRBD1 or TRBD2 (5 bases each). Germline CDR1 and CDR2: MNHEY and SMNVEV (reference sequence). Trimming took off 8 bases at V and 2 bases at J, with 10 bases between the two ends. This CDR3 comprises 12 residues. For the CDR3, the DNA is TGTGCCAGCGGACGGGACCCCTACGAGCAGTACTTC. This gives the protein CASGRDPYEQYF.

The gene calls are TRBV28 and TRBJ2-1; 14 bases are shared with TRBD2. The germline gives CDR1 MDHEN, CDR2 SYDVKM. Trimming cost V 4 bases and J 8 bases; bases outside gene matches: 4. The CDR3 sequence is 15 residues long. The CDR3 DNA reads TGTGCCAGCAGTTCACTGGGACTAGCGGGAGATGAGCAGTTCTTC. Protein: CASSSLGLAGDEQFF.

CDR3 nucleotide sequence: TGTGCCAGCAGGTGGGACAATGAGCAGTTCTTC. It codes for CASRWDNEQFF. The chain combines TRBV27 with TRBJ2-1; no definite D call. The V and J ends lost 6 bases and 5 bases respectively, with 5 bases between them. Germline CDR1 MNHEY, CDR2 SMNVEV (reference sequence). This CDR3 region has 11 residues.

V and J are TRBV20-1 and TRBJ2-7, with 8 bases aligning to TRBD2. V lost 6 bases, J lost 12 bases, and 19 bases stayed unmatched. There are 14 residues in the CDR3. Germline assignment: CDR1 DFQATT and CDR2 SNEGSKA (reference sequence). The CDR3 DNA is TGCAGTGCCGAGAGGACTAGCAATAGCTACAAGCGGTACTTC. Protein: CSAERTSNSYKRYF.

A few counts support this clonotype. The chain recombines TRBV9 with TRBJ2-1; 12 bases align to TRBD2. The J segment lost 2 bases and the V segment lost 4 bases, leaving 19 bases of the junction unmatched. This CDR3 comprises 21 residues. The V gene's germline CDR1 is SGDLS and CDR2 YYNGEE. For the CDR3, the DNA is TGTGCCAGCAGCCTACGACAGGGCTCGCTAGCGGGAGGGGAGGCCTACAATGAGCAGTTCTTC. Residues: CASSLRQGSLAGGEAYNEQFF.

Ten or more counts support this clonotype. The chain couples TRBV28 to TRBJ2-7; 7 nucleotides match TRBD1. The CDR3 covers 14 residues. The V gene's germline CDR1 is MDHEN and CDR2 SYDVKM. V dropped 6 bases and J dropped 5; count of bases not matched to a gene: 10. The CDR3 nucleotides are TGTGCCAGCAGGACCGGGACAGTGATAAACGAGCAGTACTTC. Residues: CASRTGTVINEQYF.

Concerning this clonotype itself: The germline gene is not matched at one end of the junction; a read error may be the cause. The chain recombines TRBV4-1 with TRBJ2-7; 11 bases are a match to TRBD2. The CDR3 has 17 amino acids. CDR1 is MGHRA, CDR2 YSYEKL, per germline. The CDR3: CASSQQRLAGSSYKQYF. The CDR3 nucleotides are TGCGCCAGCAGCCAACAACGACTAGCGGGGAGCTCCTACAAGCAGTACTTC.

The CDR3 nucleotides are TGCAGTGCTAGTAAAGGGGGCGAAGTTGATGAGCAGTTCTTC. Translation gives CSASKGGEVDEQFF. The chain combines TRBV20-1 with TRBJ2-1, with 7 bases identical to TRBD1. The germline V gene encodes CDR1 DFQATT and CDR2 SNEGSKA (reference sequence). The CDR3 runs 14 residues. V lost 3 bases and J lost 8; bases outside the gene matches: 10.

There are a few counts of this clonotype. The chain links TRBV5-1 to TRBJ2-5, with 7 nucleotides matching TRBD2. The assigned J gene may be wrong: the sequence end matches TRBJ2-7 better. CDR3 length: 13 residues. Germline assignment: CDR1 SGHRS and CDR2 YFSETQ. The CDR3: CASSRTSINEQYF. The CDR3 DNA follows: TGCGCCAGCAGCCGGACTAGTATCAACGAGCAGTACTTC.

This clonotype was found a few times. CDR3 nucleotide sequence: TGTGCCAGCAGGAGGACTAGCGGCTACGAGCAGTACTTC. Residues: CASRRTSGYEQYF. The chain couples TRBV6-1 to TRBJ2-7; 10 bases align to TRBD2. Germline CDR1 reads MNHNS; CDR2 reads SASEGT. This CDR3 comprises 13 residues. The junction had 2 bases not matched to a gene; V was cut back by 6 bases and J by 3 bases.

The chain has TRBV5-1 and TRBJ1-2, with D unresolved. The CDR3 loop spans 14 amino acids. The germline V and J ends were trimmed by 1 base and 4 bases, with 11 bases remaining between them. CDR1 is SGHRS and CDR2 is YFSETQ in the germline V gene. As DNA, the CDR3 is TGCGCCAGCAGCTTGAAATTTCAGAGCTATGGCTACACCTTC. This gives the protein CASSLKFQSYGYTF. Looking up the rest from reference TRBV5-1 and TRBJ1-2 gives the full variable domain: KAGVTQTPRYLIKTRGQQVTLSCSPISGHRSVSWYQQTPGQGLQFLFEYFSETQRNKGNFPGRFSGRQFSNSRSEMNVSTLELGDSALYLCASSLKFQSYGYTFGSGTRLTVV.

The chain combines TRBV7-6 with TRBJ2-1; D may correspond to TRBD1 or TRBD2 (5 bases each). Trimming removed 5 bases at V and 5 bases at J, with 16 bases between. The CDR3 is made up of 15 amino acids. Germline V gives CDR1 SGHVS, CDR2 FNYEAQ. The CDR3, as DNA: TGTGCCAGCAGCGTAGGGACGGGCGCAGACAATGAGCAGTTCTTC. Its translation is CASSVGTGADNEQFF. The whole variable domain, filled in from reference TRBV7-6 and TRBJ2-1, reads GAGVSQSPRYKVTKRGQDVALRCDPISGHVSLYWYRQALGQGPEFLTYFNYEAQQDKSGLPNDRFSAERPEGSISTLTIQRTEQRDSAMYRCASSVGTGADNEQFFGPGTRLTVL.

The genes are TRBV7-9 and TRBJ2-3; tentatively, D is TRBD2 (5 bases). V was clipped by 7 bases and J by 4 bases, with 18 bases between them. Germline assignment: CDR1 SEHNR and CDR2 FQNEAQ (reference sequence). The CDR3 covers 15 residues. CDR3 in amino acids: CASTNSPRGSDTQYF. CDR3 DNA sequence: TGTGCCAGCACCAATAGTCCCCGGGGATCAGATACGCAGTATTTT.